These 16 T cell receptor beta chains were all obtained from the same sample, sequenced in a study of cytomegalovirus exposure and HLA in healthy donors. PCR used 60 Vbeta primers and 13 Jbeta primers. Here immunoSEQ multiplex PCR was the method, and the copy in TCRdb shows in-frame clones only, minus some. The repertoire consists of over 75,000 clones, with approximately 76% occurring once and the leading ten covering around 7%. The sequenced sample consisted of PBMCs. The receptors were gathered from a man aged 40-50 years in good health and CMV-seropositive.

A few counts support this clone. In nucleotides, the CDR3 is TGTGCCAGCAGCTTGAAGACAGGGATCACCGGGGAGCTGTTTTTT. Translating gives CASSLKTGITGELFF. The chain is built from TRBV5-6 and TRBJ2-2; 7 nucleotides agree with TRBD1. This CDR3 comprises 15 residues. V was clipped by 1 base and J by 4 bases; unmatched bases: 4. Germline V gene lookup returns CDR1 SGHDT and CDR2 YYEEEE.

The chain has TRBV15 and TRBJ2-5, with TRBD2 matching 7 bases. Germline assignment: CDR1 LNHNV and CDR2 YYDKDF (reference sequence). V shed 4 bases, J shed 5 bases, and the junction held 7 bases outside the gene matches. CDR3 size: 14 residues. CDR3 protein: CATSNPAGGETQYF. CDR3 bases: TGTGCCACCAGCAACCCCGCCGGGGGGGAGACCCAGTACTTC.

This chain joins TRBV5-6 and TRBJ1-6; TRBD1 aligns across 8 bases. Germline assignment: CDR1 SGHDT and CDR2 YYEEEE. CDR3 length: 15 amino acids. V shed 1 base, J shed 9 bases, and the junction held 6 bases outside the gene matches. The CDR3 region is CASSLPAGGSSPLHF. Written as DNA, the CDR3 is TGTGCCAGCAGCTTGCCGGCAGGGGGCAGTTCACCCCTCCACTTT.

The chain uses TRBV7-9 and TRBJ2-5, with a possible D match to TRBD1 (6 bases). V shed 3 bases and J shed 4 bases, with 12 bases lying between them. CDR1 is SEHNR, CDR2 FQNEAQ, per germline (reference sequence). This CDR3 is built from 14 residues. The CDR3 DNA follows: TGTGCCAGCAGCTTTTCAGGGGCAGGAGAGACCCAGTACTTC. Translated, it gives CASSFSGAGETQYF.

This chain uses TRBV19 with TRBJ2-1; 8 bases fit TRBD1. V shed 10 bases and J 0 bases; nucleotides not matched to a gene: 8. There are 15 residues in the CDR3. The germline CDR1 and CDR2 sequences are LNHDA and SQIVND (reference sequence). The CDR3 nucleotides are TGTGCCAACGGAGGGGGACAGGTCTCCTACAATGAGCAGTTCTTC. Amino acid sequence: CANGGGQVSYNEQFF.

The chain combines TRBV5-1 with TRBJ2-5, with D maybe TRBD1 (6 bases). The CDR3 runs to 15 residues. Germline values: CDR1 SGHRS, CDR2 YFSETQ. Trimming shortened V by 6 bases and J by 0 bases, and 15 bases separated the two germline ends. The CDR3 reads CASTYGTLYQETQYF. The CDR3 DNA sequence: TGCGCCAGCACCTACGGGACACTTTACCAAGAGACCCAGTACTTC.

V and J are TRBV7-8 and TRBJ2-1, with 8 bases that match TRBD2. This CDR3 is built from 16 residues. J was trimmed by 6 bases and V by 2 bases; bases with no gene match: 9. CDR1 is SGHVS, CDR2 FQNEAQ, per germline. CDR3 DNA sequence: TGTGCCAGCAGCTTAAGTGATCGGGGGGGCTCCAATGAGCAGTTCTTC. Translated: CASSLSDRGGSNEQFF.

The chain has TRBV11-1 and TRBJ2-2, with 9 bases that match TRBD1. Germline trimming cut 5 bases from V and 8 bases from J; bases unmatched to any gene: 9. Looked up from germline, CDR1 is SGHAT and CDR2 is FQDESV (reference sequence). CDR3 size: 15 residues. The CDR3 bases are TGTGCCAGCAGCCTAGGGGACAGGGTTACGGGGGAGCTGTTTTTT. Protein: CASSLGDRVTGELFF.

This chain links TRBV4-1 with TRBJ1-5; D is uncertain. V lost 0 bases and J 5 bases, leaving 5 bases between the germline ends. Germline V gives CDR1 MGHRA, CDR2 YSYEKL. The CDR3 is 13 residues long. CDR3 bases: TGCGCCAGCAGCCAAGATAATTATCAGCCCCAGCATTTT. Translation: CASSQDNYQPQHF.

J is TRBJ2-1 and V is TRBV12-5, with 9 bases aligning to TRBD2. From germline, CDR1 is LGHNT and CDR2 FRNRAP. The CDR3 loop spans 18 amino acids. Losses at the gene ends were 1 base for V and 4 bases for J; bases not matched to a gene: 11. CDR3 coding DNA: TGTGCTAGTGGTTTGGCCCTGATGGGGCGGGGGGGTTACAATGAGCAGTTCTTC. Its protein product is CASGLALMGRGGYNEQFF.

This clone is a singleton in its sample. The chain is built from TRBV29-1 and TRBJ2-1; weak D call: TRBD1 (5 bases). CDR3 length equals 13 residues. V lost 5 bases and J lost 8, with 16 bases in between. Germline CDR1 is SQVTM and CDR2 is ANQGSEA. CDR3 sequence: CSVQRQSVHEQFF. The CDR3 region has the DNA TGCAGCGTTCAGAGACAGTCGGTCCATGAGCAGTTCTTC.

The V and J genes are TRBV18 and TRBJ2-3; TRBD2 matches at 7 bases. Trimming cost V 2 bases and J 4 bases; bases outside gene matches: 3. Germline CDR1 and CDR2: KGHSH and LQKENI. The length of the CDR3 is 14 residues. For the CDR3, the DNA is TGTGCCAGCTCACCAAGCGGGGCGTCAGATACGCAGTATTTT. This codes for CASSPSGASDTQYF.

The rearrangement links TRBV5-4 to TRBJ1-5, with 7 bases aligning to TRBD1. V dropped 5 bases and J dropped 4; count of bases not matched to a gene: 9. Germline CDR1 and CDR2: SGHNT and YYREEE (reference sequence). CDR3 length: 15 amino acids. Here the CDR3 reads CASRPGQDPNQPQHF. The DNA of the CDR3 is TGTGCCAGCAGACCAGGACAGGATCCTAATCAGCCCCAGCATTTT.

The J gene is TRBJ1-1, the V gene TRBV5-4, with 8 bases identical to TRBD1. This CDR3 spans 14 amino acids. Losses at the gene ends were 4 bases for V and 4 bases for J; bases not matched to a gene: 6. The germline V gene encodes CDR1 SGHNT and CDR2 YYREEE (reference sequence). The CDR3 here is CASSVDRGSTEAFF. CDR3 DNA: TGTGCCAGCAGCGTAGACAGGGGTAGCACTGAAGCTTTCTTT. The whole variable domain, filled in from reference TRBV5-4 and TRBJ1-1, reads ETGVTQSPTHLIKTRGQQVTLRCSSQSGHNTVSWYQQALGQGPQFIFQYYREEENGRGNFPPRFSGLQFPNYSSELNVNALELDDSALYLCASSVDRGSTEAFFGQGTRLTVV.

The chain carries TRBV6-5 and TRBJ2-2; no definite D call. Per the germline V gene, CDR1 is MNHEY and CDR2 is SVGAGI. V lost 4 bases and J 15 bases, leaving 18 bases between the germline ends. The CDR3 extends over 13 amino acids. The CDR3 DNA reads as TGTGCCAGCAGTTCTACCGGGTCCCAACCGGTGTTTTTT. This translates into CASSSTGSQPVFF.

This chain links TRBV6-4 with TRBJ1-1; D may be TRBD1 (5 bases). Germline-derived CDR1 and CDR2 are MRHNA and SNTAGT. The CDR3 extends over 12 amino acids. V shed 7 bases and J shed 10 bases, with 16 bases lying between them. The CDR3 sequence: CASMGREARAFF. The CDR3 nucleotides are TGTGCCAGCATGGGCAGGGAAGCTCGAGCTTTCTTT.